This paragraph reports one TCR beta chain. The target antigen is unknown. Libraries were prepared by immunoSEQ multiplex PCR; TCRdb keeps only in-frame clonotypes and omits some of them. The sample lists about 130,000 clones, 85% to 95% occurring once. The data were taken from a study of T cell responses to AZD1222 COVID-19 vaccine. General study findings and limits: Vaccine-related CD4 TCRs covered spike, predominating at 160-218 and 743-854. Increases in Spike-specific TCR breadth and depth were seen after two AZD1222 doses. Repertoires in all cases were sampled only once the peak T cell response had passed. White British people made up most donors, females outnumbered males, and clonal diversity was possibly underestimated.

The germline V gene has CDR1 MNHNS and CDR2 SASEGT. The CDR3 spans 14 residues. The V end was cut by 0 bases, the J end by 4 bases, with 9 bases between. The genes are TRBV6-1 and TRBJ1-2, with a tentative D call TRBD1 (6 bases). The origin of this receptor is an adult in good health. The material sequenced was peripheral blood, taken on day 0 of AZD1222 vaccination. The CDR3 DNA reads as TGTGCCAGCAGTGAAGCGGGACACCTCTATGGCTACACCTTC. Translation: CASSEAGHLYGYTF.